The 24 T cell receptor beta chains listed next were all sequenced from one sample in a study of blood T cell repertoires in COVID-19. Profiled with immunoSEQ multiplex PCR; TCRdb holds only in-frame clones, not every one. The top ten hold 23% of the sample, which has about 68,000 clones, 60% to 85% seen once. The sequencing sample was made of peripheral blood. These receptors all come from a human donor in a cohort sampled during active COVID-19.

The chain couples TRBV27 to TRBJ1-5; possibly TRBD1 for D (6 bases). This CDR3 comprises 19 residues. CDR1 MNHEY and CDR2 SMNVEV come from the germline V gene (reference sequence). Trimming stripped 2 bases from V and 4 bases from J, with 24 bases between. CDR3 in DNA: TGTGCCAGCAGTTTAATCTTCAGGGGCGAACAACACCGTAATCAGCCCCAGCATTTT. Translation: CASSLIFRGEQHRNQPQHF.

The genes are TRBV4-2 and TRBJ2-5, with 16 bases identical to TRBD2. This CDR3 comprises 20 residues. Trimming removed 3 bases from V and 2 bases from J; junction bases left unmatched: 12. Looked up from germline, CDR1 is LGHNA and CDR2 is YNFKEQ. CDR3 sequence reads: CASSQTGTSGGGRTQETQYF. As DNA, the CDR3 is TGTGCCAGCAGCCAGACAGGGACTAGCGGGGGGGGAAGGACTCAAGAGACCCAGTACTTC.

The sample holds one count of this clone. This chain uses TRBV4-3 with TRBJ2-7; D is unresolved. Trimming pared 2 bases from V and 0 bases from J, leaving 11 bases between. The CDR3 is 15 amino acids. Germline-derived CDR1 and CDR2 are LGHNA and YSLEER. Here the CDR3 reads CASSQQPTYSYEQYF. In DNA, the CDR3 is TGCGCCAGCAGCCAACAACCAACCTACTCCTACGAGCAGTACTTC.

This chain uses TRBV18 with TRBJ2-3, with TRBD2 matching over 8 bases. Germline V gene sequence: CDR1 KGHSH, CDR2 LQKENI. The CDR3 spans 15 residues. With 3 bases clipped from V and 3 bases from J, the junction kept 5 bases outside the gene matches. Here the CDR3 reads CASSPGLEKTDTQYF. The DNA for the CDR3 is TGTGCCAGCTCACCGGGACTAGAGAAGACAGATACGCAGTATTTT.

The rearrangement links TRBV6-5 to TRBJ1-1; D unresolved. Looked up from germline, CDR1 is MNHEY and CDR2 is SVGAGI. The V gene lost 8 bases and the J gene lost 4 bases, with 17 bases spanning the gap. The CDR3 loop spans 14 amino acids. The CDR3 nucleotides read TGTGCCAGCGAGACCACTAAACCGGGCACTGAAGCTTTCTTT. This gives the protein CASETTKPGTEAFF.

The chain joins TRBV10-2 to TRBJ1-1, with D unresolved. The V end lost 3 bases, the J end lost 3 bases, and 11 bases lay between the germline ends. The CDR3 runs 14 residues. The germline gives CDR1 WSHSY, CDR2 SAAADI. In nucleotides, the CDR3 is TGCGCCAGCAGTGATCCCTCCTCGGACACTGAAGCTTTCTTT. It yields the protein CASSDPSSDTEAFF.

The rearrangement links TRBV27 to TRBJ1-6; perhaps TRBD1 as D (6 bases). Between the trimmed V and J ends, which lost 7 bases and 6 bases, there was a span of 16 bases. The CDR3 loop spans 15 amino acids. Germline CDR1 is MNHEY and CDR2 is SMNVEV (reference sequence). CDR3 coding DNA: TGTGCCAGCACCCAACAGTCAGGGGCTAATTCACCCCTCCACTTT. This gives the protein CASTQQSGANSPLHF.

The genes are TRBV29-1 and TRBJ2-4, with 8 bases matching TRBD2. The CDR3 contains 12 residues. Germline CDR1 reads SQVTM; CDR2 reads ANQGSEA. The ends lost 6 bases at V and 6 bases at J; junction bases unmatched: 4. The CDR3 nucleotides are TGCAGCGTAAGGACTAGCTTAAACATTCAGTACTTC. The encoded protein is CSVRTSLNIQYF.

This clone was seen a handful of times. V gene TRBV4-1 combines with J gene TRBJ2-5, with a weak D call TRBD2 (5 bases). The CDR3 contains 15 residues. Trimming took off 0 bases at V and 10 bases at J, with 18 bases between the two ends. Germline-derived CDR1 and CDR2 are MGHRA and YSYEKL. Here the CDR3 DNA reads TGCGCCAGCAGCCAAGATCCACTCGCCCCACGGGACCAGTACTTC. Its protein is CASSQDPLAPRDQYF.

This clone was seen once. The CDR3 protein is CASSCPDRLNQPQHF. CDR3 nucleotides: TGTGCCAGCAGCTGTCCCGACAGGCTAAATCAGCCCCAGCATTTT. V usage is TRBV11-1 and J usage is TRBJ1-5; a weak D match, TRBD1 (6 bases). The CDR3 is made up of 15 amino acids. Trimming cost V 4 bases and J 4 bases, with 14 bases left between them. Germline CDR1 is SGHAT and CDR2 is FQDESV (reference sequence). Full variable domain (outside the CDR3, taken from reference TRBV11-1 and TRBJ1-5): EAEVAQSPRYKITEKSQAVAFWCDPISGHATLYWYRQILGQGPELLVQFQDESVVDDSQLPKDRFSAERLKGVDSTLKIQPAELGDSAMYLCASSCPDRLNQPQHFGDGTRLSIL.

The chain joins TRBV19 to TRBJ2-4, with TRBD1 matching 9 bases. The CDR3 spans 17 residues. CDR1 and CDR2 from the germline V gene are LNHDA and SQIVND (reference sequence). V shed 5 bases and J 1 base; nucleotides not matched to a gene: 9. CDR3 DNA sequence: TGTGCCAGTAGTCCATGGACAGGGGCTGTGGCCAAAAACATTCAGTACTTC. Its protein product is CASSPWTGAVAKNIQYF.

The chain has TRBV19 and TRBJ1-1, with D possibly matching TRBD1 (5 bases). CDR1 is LNHDA and CDR2 is SQIVND in the germline V gene (reference sequence). V was trimmed by 7 bases and J by 3 bases, leaving 12 bases between them. The CDR3 runs 13 residues. The CDR3 nucleotides are TGTGCCAGTATGGGCAGGGAATACACTGAAGCTTTCTTT. Protein sequence: CASMGREYTEAFF.

This clone was counted a single time. V and J are TRBV5-1 and TRBJ2-5, with 9 bases that match TRBD1. Germline V gene data show CDR1 as SGHRS and CDR2 as YFSETQ. CDR3 length: 15 amino acids. Trimming took 4 bases from V and 3 from J; bases not matched to a gene: 7. CDR3 coding DNA: TGCGCCAGCAGCGTCCAGACAGGGGGAAAAGAGACCCAGTACTTC. Protein sequence: CASSVQTGGKETQYF.

The chain is built from TRBV5-4 and TRBJ1-5; 8 positions match TRBD1. This CDR3 has 15 residues. With 3 bases clipped from V and 2 bases from J, the junction kept 4 bases outside the gene matches. The germline V gene has CDR1 SGHNT and CDR2 YYREEE (reference sequence). In DNA form, the CDR3 reads TGTGCCAGCAGCTACCAGGGGGCGGGCAATCAGCCCCAGCATTTT. Its translation is CASSYQGAGNQPQHF.

The rearrangement links TRBV19 to TRBJ1-4; 7 nucleotides align to TRBD1. The length of the CDR3 is 15 residues. Germline V gives CDR1 LNHDA, CDR2 SQIVND (reference sequence). J lost 5 bases, V lost 5 bases, and 8 bases had no gene match. Here the CDR3 reads CASSPRDSLNEKLFF. The CDR3 nucleotides read TGTGCCAGTAGTCCCCGGGACAGCCTAAATGAAAAACTGTTTTTT. Variable domain in full (rest from reference TRBV19 and TRBJ1-4): DGGITQSPKYLFRKEGQNVTLSCEQNLNHDAMYWYRQDPGQGLRLIYYSQIVNDFQKGDIAEGYSVSREKKESFPLTVTSAQKNPTAFYLCASSPRDSLNEKLFFGSGTQLSVL.

This clone occurred a few times. V is TRBV5-1 and J is TRBJ2-7; a weak D match, TRBD1 (6 bases). The germline CDR1 and CDR2 sequences are SGHRS and YFSETQ. V lost 4 bases, J lost 3 bases, and 14 bases lay in between. The CDR3 extends over 14 amino acids. The DNA for the CDR3 is TGCGCCAGCAGCACCGGGACACCAGGCTACGAGCAGTACTTC. Protein sequence: CASSTGTPGYEQYF.

This chain links TRBV27 with TRBJ2-2, with 7 bases lining up with TRBD1. Germline V gene lookup returns CDR1 MNHEY and CDR2 SMNVEV (reference sequence). The V segment lost 6 bases and the J segment 3 bases; nucleotides outside the gene matches: 13. The CDR3 has 17 amino acids. The CDR3 region has the DNA TGTGCCAGCAGCAAACCCGTGAAGGGGGCGTACACCGGGGAGCTGTTTTTT. This translates into CASSKPVKGAYTGELFF.

The rearrangement joins TRBV19 to TRBJ2-4; 7 bases align to TRBD2. The CDR3 has 16 residues. With V trimmed by 6 bases and J by 4 bases, 12 bases remained unmatched. Germline-derived CDR1 and CDR2 are LNHDA and SQIVND (reference sequence). DNA for the CDR3: TGTGCCAGTAGACGCAGGGAGGGGAGAGGAAAAAACATTCAGTACTTC. It codes for CASRRREGRGKNIQYF.

This chain uses TRBV28 with TRBJ1-5; 8 positions agree with TRBD1. V dropped 5 bases and J dropped 4; count of bases not matched to a gene: 10. There are 16 residues in the CDR3. Germline CDR1 MDHEN, CDR2 SYDVKM. CDR3 amino acids: CASSPGTGRENQPQHF. CDR3 DNA sequence: TGTGCCAGCAGTCCGGGGACAGGCCGAGAGAATCAGCCCCAGCATTTT. Looking up the rest from reference TRBV28 and TRBJ1-5 gives the full variable domain: DVKVTQSSRYLVKRTGEKVFLECVQDMDHENMFWYRQDPGLGLRLIYFSYDVKMKEKGDIPEGYSVSREKKERFSLILESASTNQTSMYLCASSPGTGRENQPQHFGDGTRLSIL.

The chain employs TRBV2 and TRBJ1-6; no clear D. The CDR3 spans 14 residues. With 8 bases removed from V and 7 bases from J, the gap between germline ends came to 15 bases. Germline V lookup: CDR1 SNHLY, CDR2 FYNNEI. CDR3 nucleotide sequence: TGTGCCAGCTTGGCCGGACTCTTAAATTCACCCCTCCACTTT. It translates to CASLAGLLNSPLHF.

The genes are TRBV19 and TRBJ1-5; D unresolved. The CDR3 runs to 16 residues. V lost 5 bases to trimming and J lost 1 base, with 15 bases between them. Germline V lookup: CDR1 LNHDA, CDR2 SQIVND (reference sequence). This CDR3 is CASSAGTPGSNQPQHF. The CDR3 region has the DNA TGTGCCAGTAGTGCGGGCACACCCGGAAGCAATCAGCCCCAGCATTTT.

The sample holds a few counts of this clone. V and J are TRBV5-1 and TRBJ2-1; D perhaps matches TRBD1 (6 bases). V was clipped by 0 bases and J by 2 bases, with 12 bases between them. Germline CDR1 and CDR2: SGHRS and YFSETQ. The CDR3 is 16 amino acids. The CDR3 reads CASSLVRDKAYNEQFF. As DNA, the CDR3 is TGCGCCAGCAGCTTGGTACGGGACAAAGCCTACAATGAGCAGTTCTTC.

The genes are TRBV5-4 and TRBJ2-2; 11 bases map to TRBD2. Per the germline V gene, CDR1 is SGHNT and CDR2 is YYREEE (reference sequence). This CDR3 comprises 18 residues. With 4 bases clipped from V and 2 bases from J, the junction kept 10 bases outside the gene matches. CDR3 bases: TGTGCCAGCAGCGCCCGAATCACTAGCGGGAGTAACACCGGGGAGCTGTTTTTT. Translating gives CASSARITSGSNTGELFF.

This clone was detected ten times or more. The rearrangement joins TRBV3-1 (or the pseudogene TRBV3-2) to TRBJ2-7, with D maybe TRBD2 (6 bases). Germline values: CDR1 LGHDT, CDR2 YNNKEL (reference sequence). The CDR3 spans 13 residues. V gave up 1 base and J gave up 7 bases, with 11 bases separating them. This CDR3 reads CASSQAAGGEQYF. CDR3 bases: TGTGCCAGCAGCCAAGCGGCCGGAGGGGAGCAGTACTTC.